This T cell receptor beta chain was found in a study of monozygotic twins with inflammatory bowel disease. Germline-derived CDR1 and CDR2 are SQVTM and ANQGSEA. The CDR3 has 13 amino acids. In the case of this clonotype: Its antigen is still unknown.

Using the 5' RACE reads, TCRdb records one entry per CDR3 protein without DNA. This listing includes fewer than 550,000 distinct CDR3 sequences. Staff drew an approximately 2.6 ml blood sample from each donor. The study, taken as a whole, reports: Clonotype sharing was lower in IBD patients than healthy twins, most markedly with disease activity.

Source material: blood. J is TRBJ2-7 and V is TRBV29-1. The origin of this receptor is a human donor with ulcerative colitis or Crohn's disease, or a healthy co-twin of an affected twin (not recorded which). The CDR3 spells CSVELRDSYEQYF.